What follows are 20 T cell receptor beta chains derived from one specimen sequenced in a study of CD8 T cells in ankylosing spondylitis. MiXCR, applied by TCRdb to the 5' RACE reads, yields one record per CDR3 protein. The data show 450,000 to 550,000 distinct CDR3 sequences, about 5% seen once. Their recognized antigens are unknown. Study results and caveats: A motif of 7 or 8 highly homologous TCR beta variants was seen as apparently characteristic of ankylosing spondylitis blood.

Input material: blood, either unsorted or a sorted T cell fraction (not recorded which). The receptor source for this set is a male donor with ankylosing spondylitis.

This clonotype was found many times. The V and J genes are TRBV20-1 and TRBJ1-6; TRBD1 matches 7 bases. CDR1 is DFQATT and CDR2 is SNEGSKA in the germline V gene (reference sequence). The V gene end was trimmed by 2 bases and the J gene end by 4 bases; junction bases not matched to a gene: 5. The CDR3 runs to 15 residues. This CDR3 reads CSARRQGVYNSPLHF. In nucleotides, the CDR3 is TGCAGTGCTAGAAGGCAGGGGGTGTATAATTCACCCCTCCACTTT.

Many counts were recorded for this clonotype. The chain couples TRBV11-2 to TRBJ2-3; TRBD2 matches 7 bases. Germline-derived CDR1 and CDR2 are SGHAT and FQNNGV. CDR3 length: 13 residues. V lost 5 bases to trimming and J lost 11 bases; unmatched junction nucleotides: 10. CDR3 protein: CASSPGGEGWQYF. The CDR3, as DNA: TGTGCCAGCAGCCCTGGGGGGGAGGGTTGGCAGTATTTT.

This clonotype was counted at least ten times. Written as DNA, the CDR3 is TGTGCCAGCAGCTTATTCATAGCGGGAGTACAAAATGAGCAGTTCTTC. Protein sequence: CASSLFIAGVQNEQFF. The chain employs TRBV7-9 and TRBJ2-1; 9 nucleotides match TRBD2. The trim removed 2 bases at V and 7 bases at J, leaving 9 bases unmatched. CDR1 and CDR2 from the germline V gene are SEHNR and FQNEAQ (reference sequence). This CDR3 is built from 16 residues. The entire variable domain, with the rest obtained from reference TRBV7-9 and TRBJ2-1, is as follows: DTGVSQNPRHKITKRGQNVTFRCDPISEHNRLYWYRQTLGQGPEFLTYFQNEAQLEKSRLLSDRFSAERPKGSFSTLEIQRTEQGDSAMYLCASSLFIAGVQNEQFFGPGTRLTVL.

In its sample, this clonotype was seen many times. This chain links TRBV5-1 with TRBJ2-1; 11 bases are shared with TRBD2. Per germline, CDR1 SGHRS and CDR2 YFSETQ. J was trimmed by 7 bases and V by 6 bases; bases with no gene match: 6. The CDR3 totals 14 residues. The CDR3 region has the DNA TGCGCCAGCAAGTACGCTAGCGGGGGGAATGAGCAGTTCTTC. Translated, it gives CASKYASGGNEQFF.

This clonotype was observed a few times. This chain links TRBV20-1 with TRBJ1-6; weak D call: TRBD1 (6 bases). V lost 6 bases and J lost 0, with 12 bases in between. Germline V gives CDR1 DFQATT, CDR2 SNEGSKA (reference sequence). This CDR3 is 15 amino acids long. CDR3 DNA sequence: TGCAGTGCCCCACAGGGAGCCTCCTATAATTCACCCCTCCACTTT. It encodes CSAPQGASYNSPLHF.

This clonotype was recorded many times. The chain employs TRBV20-1 and TRBJ1-5, with 9 bases aligning to TRBD1. In germline, CDR1 is DFQATT, CDR2 SNEGSKA (reference sequence). V shed 5 bases, J shed 2 bases, and the junction held 1 base outside the gene matches. The CDR3 contains 13 residues. The CDR3 loop is CSAWTGGNQPQHF. The CDR3, as DNA: TGCAGTGCTTGGACAGGGGGCAATCAGCCCCAGCATTTT.

This clonotype was recorded many times. The V call is TRBV24-1, the J call TRBJ2-7; 7 nucleotides align to TRBD1. Unmatched junction bases numbered 9, after V lost 6 bases and J lost 2 bases. The CDR3 runs to 15 residues. Looked up from germline, CDR1 is KGHDR and CDR2 is SFDVKD. The CDR3 sequence: CATSSRQGPPYEQYF. DNA for the CDR3: TGTGCCACCAGTTCAAGACAGGGCCCTCCCTACGAGCAGTACTTC.

This clonotype was observed a few times. The chain has TRBV5-1 and TRBJ2-5; D gene uncertain. Germline V gives CDR1 SGHRS, CDR2 YFSETQ. V gave up 3 bases and J gave up 4 bases, with 19 bases separating them. This CDR3 spans 16 amino acids. This CDR3 reads CASSSIDGSWRETQYF. DNA for the CDR3: TGCGCCAGCAGCTCCATAGACGGGTCATGGAGAGAGACCCAGTACTTC.

This clonotype was seen a few times. The chain carries TRBV6-6 and TRBJ1-2; no clear D. Germline values: CDR1 MNHNY, CDR2 SVGAGI (reference sequence). The V and J ends lost 6 bases and 8 bases respectively, with 16 bases between them. The CDR3 length is 13 residues. The CDR3 region is CASSRLREEGYTF. The CDR3 DNA is TGTGCCAGCAGCAGACTAAGGGAGGAGGGCTACACCTTC.

This clonotype has at least ten counts. This sequence joins TRBV10-3 and TRBJ2-1; weak D call: TRBD2 (6 bases). Germline loops: CDR1 ENHRY, CDR2 SYGVKD. V gave up 0 bases and J gave up 7 bases, with 7 bases separating them. This CDR3 has 13 residues. The CDR3 DNA is TGTGCCATCAGTGAGTCGGAGGGGAATGAGCAGTTCTTC. Translation: CAISESEGNEQFF.

The gene calls are TRBV5-1 and TRBJ2-7, with TRBD2 as a possible D gene (5 bases). Trimming took 4 bases from V and 2 from J, leaving 16 bases between them. Germline V gene sequence: CDR1 SGHRS, CDR2 YFSETQ. CDR3 length equals 15 residues. Written as DNA, the CDR3 is TGCGCCAGCAGCGCCAGCTTTCTCGGGGCCTACGAGCAGTACTTC. It translates to CASSASFLGAYEQYF.

This clonotype was counted ten times or more. The rearrangement joins TRBV4-1 to TRBJ1-6; D remains ambiguous. This CDR3 region has 13 residues. Germline V gives CDR1 MGHRA, CDR2 YSYEKL. The V gene lost 3 bases and the J gene lost 12 bases, with 12 bases spanning the gap. The CDR3 nucleotides read TGCGCCAGCAGCCAGAGTAATCCGGGACCCCTCCACTTT. It codes for CASSQSNPGPLHF.

At least ten counts were recorded for this clonotype. The genes are TRBV7-2 and TRBJ1-2; D possibly corresponds to TRBD1 (6 bases). This CDR3 contains 15 residues. Looked up from germline, CDR1 is SGHTA and CDR2 is FQGNSA. The ends were cut back, 4 bases at V and 4 bases at J, with 16 bases in the middle. This chain's CDR3 is CASSSHAGGPYGYTF. The CDR3 nucleotides read TGTGCCAGCAGCTCGCACGCGGGGGGGCCCTATGGCTACACCTTC.

This clonotype was detected only a few times. The rearrangement joins TRBV11-2 to TRBJ1-3; weak D call: TRBD1 (6 bases). With 2 bases removed from V and 2 bases from J, the gap between germline ends came to 10 bases. The CDR3 sequence is 15 residues long. Germline CDR1 SGHAT, CDR2 FQNNGV. In DNA, the CDR3 is TGTGCCAGCAGCTTACAGGGGTATCCTGGAAACACCATATATTTT. It specifies CASSLQGYPGNTIYF.

The sample holds many counts of this clonotype. V gene TRBV6-5 combines with J gene TRBJ2-5, with 7 bases lining up with TRBD1. The germline CDR1 and CDR2 sequences are MNHEY and SVGAGI. After removal of 2 bases from V and 5 bases from J, the junction contained 5 bases not matched to a gene. The CDR3 sequence is 14 residues long. Here the CDR3 reads CASSYRGRRETQYF. DNA for the CDR3: TGTGCCAGCAGTTACAGGGGGCGGCGGGAGACCCAGTACTTC.

This clonotype was detected many times. The CDR3 loop is CASSLDRDRQPQHF. The CDR3 region has the DNA TGTGCCAGCAGTCTGGACAGGGATAGGCAGCCCCAGCATTTT. V and J are TRBV12-3 or TRBV12-4 and TRBJ1-5; 8 positions match TRBD1. CDR3 length equals 14 residues. With 5 bases clipped from V and 7 bases from J, the junction kept 7 bases outside the gene matches.

This clonotype was recorded at least ten times. The chain combines TRBV28 with TRBJ1-2; possible D gene TRBD1, 6 bases. The V gene's germline CDR1 is MDHEN and CDR2 SYDVKM. This CDR3 spans 14 amino acids. Trimming removed 6 bases from V and 6 bases from J, with 17 bases in between. CDR3 amino acids: CASRRGAGDDGYTF. CDR3 DNA sequence: TGTGCCAGCAGAAGAGGGGCAGGGGATGATGGCTACACCTTC.

This clonotype was counted many times. V gene TRBV11-2 combines with J gene TRBJ2-5, with D possibly matching TRBD1 (6 bases). The CDR3 runs 14 residues. The ends were cut back, 1 base at V and 7 bases at J, with 13 bases in the middle. Germline lookup yields CDR1 SGHAT and CDR2 FQNNGV. The CDR3 bases are TGTGCCAGCAGCTTAGCCCGGGACAAGGTGACCCAGTACTTC. Its protein is CASSLARDKVTQYF.

This clonotype was counted ten times or more. The rearrangement joins TRBV5-1 to TRBJ1-4; 9 bases match TRBD1. Germline lookup yields CDR1 SGHRS and CDR2 YFSETQ. There are 16 residues in the CDR3. V lost 4 bases to trimming and J lost 1 base; unmatched junction nucleotides: 5. The CDR3 DNA reads as TGCGCCAGCAGCACTGGACAGGGGTTAACTAATGAAAAACTGTTTTTT. Its protein product is CASSTGQGLTNEKLFF.

This clonotype has ten or more counts. This chain joins TRBV6-1 and TRBJ2-7; D is ambiguous. Germline lookup yields CDR1 MNHNS and CDR2 SASEGT. There are 13 residues in the CDR3. The germline V and J ends were trimmed by 5 bases and 0 bases, with 8 bases remaining between them. The CDR3 DNA reads as TGTGCCAGCAGTCCGCTCCCCTCCTACGAGCAGTACTTC. Amino acid sequence: CASSPLPSYEQYF.